This T cell receptor (beta chain) originates from a study of technical replicates of blood from four donors. The repertoire was sequenced with immunoSEQ multiplex PCR; TCRdb's copy has only in-frame clones and lacks some. The sample holds around 64,000 clones, around 93% seen once. V lost 0 bases to trimming and J lost 5 bases; unmatched junction nucleotides: 18. Germline values: CDR1 LGHNA, CDR2 YSLEER. This CDR3 has 20 residues. The sequencing input was PBMCs. This receptor was obtained from a human donor in good health. Some clones in this sample may be carry-over from other donors' samples. The chain links TRBV4-3 to TRBJ2-3; 9 bases are a match to TRBD2. The CDR3 DNA sequence: TGCGCCAGCAGCCAAGATTTTCGACAGGGAGGAAGCGGGAGGTTAGATACGCAGTATTTT. Its translation is CASSQDFRQGGSGRLDTQYF.